Each of the 15 T cell receptor beta chains below was sequenced from the same sample in a study of blood T cell repertoires in COVID-19. Assay used: immunoSEQ multiplex PCR; TCRdb lists only in-frame clones, some missing. Of around 100,000 clones in the sample, 70% to 90% were seen once. Sequences were obtained from peripheral blood. Receptor source: a man aged 50-60 years with active COVID-19.

The chain recombines TRBV4-1 with TRBJ2-1, with 10 bases lining up with TRBD2. The V and J ends lost 2 bases and 7 bases, in that order; junction bases with no gene match: 11. The V gene's germline CDR1 is MGHRA and CDR2 YSYEKL. The CDR3 is made up of 17 amino acids. As DNA, the CDR3 is TGCGCCAGCAGCCAACCCCTAGCGGGGGCCCAGAGGAATGAGCAGTTCTTC. As protein: CASSQPLAGAQRNEQFF.

The gene calls are TRBV19 and TRBJ2-7, with a possible D match to TRBD2 (6 bases). Trimming stripped 4 bases from V and 4 bases from J, with 14 bases between. From germline, CDR1 is LNHDA and CDR2 SQIVND (reference sequence). The CDR3 extends over 14 amino acids. The CDR3 region has the DNA TGTGCCAGTAGTAGAGGAGGGCAACCTTACGAGCAGTACTTC. Translation: CASSRGGQPYEQYF.

This sequence joins TRBV9 and TRBJ1-3; unclear D gene. Trimming removed 0 bases at V and 1 base at J, with 8 bases between. Germline values: CDR1 SGDLS, CDR2 YYNGEE. The CDR3 has 15 residues. CDR3 sequence (DNA): TGTGCCAGCAGCGTAGATTCCGGGTCTGGAAACACCATATATTTT. This encodes CASSVDSGSGNTIYF.

Only a few counts were recorded for this clone. CDR3 nucleotide sequence: TGTGCCAGCAGCTTAGGGAGCTCCTATAATTCACCCCTCCACTTT. The encoded protein is CASSLGSSYNSPLHF. This chain joins TRBV7-3 and TRBJ1-6; no clear D. Germline CDR1 and CDR2: SGHTA and FQGTGA. V lost 2 bases and J 0 bases, leaving 5 bases between the germline ends. This CDR3 has 15 residues.

The chain links TRBV5-6 to TRBJ1-6; 9 nucleotides match TRBD1. The J segment lost 0 bases and the V segment lost 4 bases, leaving 5 bases of the junction unmatched. The CDR3 has 17 residues. Germline assignment: CDR1 SGHDT and CDR2 YYEEEE. CDR3 amino acids: CASSAGQGSSYNSPLHF. The CDR3 DNA is TGTGCCAGCAGCGCGGGACAGGGTAGCTCCTATAATTCACCCCTCCACTTT.

This rearrangement joins TRBV29-1 to TRBJ2-7, with D hard to call. Deletions cut 4 bases from V and 3 bases from J, with 10 bases between. Germline-derived CDR1 and CDR2 are SQVTM and ANQGSEA. CDR3 length: 12 residues. Here the CDR3 DNA reads TGCAGCGTTGTGGGCATCCTCTACGAGCAGTACTTC. Translating it yields CSVVGILYEQYF.

J is TRBJ2-4 and V is TRBV7-9; D is possibly TRBD2 (7 bases). The CDR3 consists of 15 residues. CDR1 is SEHNR, CDR2 FQNEAQ, per germline (reference sequence). V shed 11 bases and J shed 1 base, with 18 bases lying between them. In DNA form, the CDR3 reads TGTGCCGGAAGCACAGGGCGGGGGGCCAAAAACATTCAGTACTTC. Its protein is CAGSTGRGAKNIQYF.

The genes are TRBV2 and TRBJ2-5; D not certain. Trimming took 5 bases from V and 5 from J, leaving 12 bases between them. This CDR3 region has 13 residues. Per germline, CDR1 SNHLY and CDR2 FYNNEI. CDR3 sequence: CASSSLLRETQYF. Here the CDR3 DNA reads TGTGCCAGCAGTTCGCTTTTGAGGGAGACCCAGTACTTC.

V is TRBV10-3 and J is TRBJ2-2; D is perhaps TRBD1 (6 bases). Germline CDR1 is ENHRY and CDR2 is SYGVKD. CDR3 size: 13 residues. With 7 bases removed from V and 5 bases from J, the gap between germline ends came to 11 bases. The chain's CDR3 is CAITLTGTGELFF. The CDR3 nucleotides read TGTGCCATCACCCTCACAGGGACCGGGGAGCTGTTTTTT.

The chain has TRBV7-6 and TRBJ1-1; 12 positions match TRBD1. V lost 5 bases, J lost 0 bases, and 10 bases stayed unmatched. Germline lookup yields CDR1 SGHVS and CDR2 FNYEAQ. The CDR3 extends over 18 amino acids. CDR3 nucleotide sequence: TGTGCCAGCAGCCCCTCGGCGGGACAGGGGGCTCTGAACACTGAAGCTTTCTTT. Its protein product is CASSPSAGQGALNTEAFF.

The chain links TRBV6-6 to TRBJ1-2; TRBD1 might be the D (5 bases). The V end was cut by 4 bases, the J end by 1 base, with 7 bases between. Germline values: CDR1 MNHNY, CDR2 SVGAGI (reference sequence). The CDR3 consists of 13 residues. For the CDR3, the DNA is TGTGCCAGCAGTTCCCAGGGTAACTATGGCTACACCTTC. The encoded protein is CASSSQGNYGYTF.

DNA of the CDR3: TGTGCCAGCAGGGAGAACAGGGGGCTTACCGTGGGCTACACCTTC. Translating it yields CASRENRGLTVGYTF. The V call is TRBV27, the J call TRBJ1-2; the match to TRBD1 covers 9 bases. Germline CDR1 MNHEY, CDR2 SMNVEV (reference sequence). V gave up 6 bases and J gave up 8 bases; unmatched junction bases: 13. The length of the CDR3 is 15 residues.

The rearrangement links TRBV11-3 to TRBJ2-1; D gene uncertain. The ends were cut back, 5 bases at V and 3 bases at J, with 11 bases in the middle. The CDR3 extends over 14 amino acids. CDR1 is SGHNT and CDR2 is YENEEA in the germline V gene. The CDR3 spells CASSHSSLYNEQFF. CDR3 coding DNA: TGTGCCAGCAGCCACAGCTCCCTCTACAATGAGCAGTTCTTC.

This clone has only one observation. The CDR3 loop reads CASSHRNSGGTQTQYF. As DNA, the CDR3 is TGTGCCAGTTCTCACCGAAATAGCGGGGGGACACAGACCCAGTACTTC. The chain combines TRBV19 with TRBJ2-5; 10 bases fit TRBD2. The CDR3 is 16 amino acids. The V segment lost 8 bases and the J segment 6 bases; nucleotides outside the gene matches: 15. The germline gives CDR1 LNHDA, CDR2 SQIVND (reference sequence).

The chain uses TRBV18 and TRBJ1-3; D gene ambiguous. V was pared by 6 bases and J by 1 base, with 10 bases between. Germline CDR1 KGHSH, CDR2 LQKENI. The CDR3 is made up of 14 amino acids. The CDR3: CASSRGISGNTIYF. In nucleotides, the CDR3 is TGTGCCAGCTCCCGAGGTATTTCTGGAAACACCATATATTTT.